Shown below are 5 T cell receptor beta chains from a single sample sequenced in a study of blood T cells in healthy people across ages. The authors ran a second PCR of 7 to 11 cycles using a sample-barcoded 5' primer and a J-beta primer mix. TCRdb re-analysed the 5' RACE reads in MiXCR, keeping a single row per CDR3 protein. The sample includes 920,000 or so distinct CDR3 sequences, over 35% seen only once; the top ten take approximately 20%. The sample was blood. The receptors were gathered from an older woman in good health.

In its sample, this clonotype was seen a few times. The CDR3: CSVAPGVDQPQHF. CDR3 sequence (DNA): TGCAGCGTTGCCCCAGGGGTAGATCAGCCCCAGCATTTT. The chain combines TRBV29-1 with TRBJ1-5, with a weak D call TRBD1 (6 bases). The CDR3 spans 13 residues. Per germline, CDR1 SQVTM and CDR2 ANQGSEA. Trimming took 4 bases from V and 5 from J, leaving 12 bases between them.

This clonotype appeared once. This chain uses TRBV27 with TRBJ2-4; 12 positions agree with TRBD1. Germline CDR1 and CDR2: MNHEY and SMNVEV (reference sequence). The CDR3 loop spans 21 amino acids. With 2 bases clipped from V and 3 bases from J, the junction kept 17 bases outside the gene matches. The CDR3 here is CASSLKNYPGQGAIGKNIQYF. As DNA, the CDR3 is TGTGCCAGCAGTTTAAAAAATTATCCGGGACAGGGGGCTATAGGCAAAAACATTCAGTACTTC.

The genes are TRBV14 and TRBJ2-1; 11 bases agree with TRBD1. Unmatched junction bases numbered 7, after V lost 4 bases and J lost 8 bases. Germline loops: CDR1 SGHDN, CDR2 FVKESK. The CDR3 runs to 15 residues. The CDR3 protein is CASSLGQGAIHEQFF. The CDR3 DNA sequence: TGTGCCAGCAGCCTCGGACAGGGGGCGATTCATGAGCAGTTCTTC. The variable domain in full, with the rest retrieved from reference TRBV14 and TRBJ2-1, is EAGVTQFPSHSVIEKGQTVTLRCDPISGHDNLYWYRRVMGKEIKFLLHFVKESKQDESGMPNNRFLAERTGGTYSTLKVQPAELEDSGVYFCASSLGQGAIHEQFFGPGTRLTVL.

This chain joins TRBV9 and TRBJ2-1, with D possibly TRBD1 on 6 matching bases. Per germline, CDR1 SGDLS and CDR2 YYNGEE. The germline V and J ends were trimmed by 0 bases and 5 bases, with 18 bases remaining between them. This CDR3 spans 17 amino acids. The CDR3 bases are TGTGCCAGCAGCGTAGCTTATAGAGGACAGTCCGACAATGAGCAGTTCTTC. As protein: CASSVAYRGQSDNEQFF. Combining the CDR3 with reference TRBV9 and TRBJ2-1 gives the whole variable domain DSGVTQTPKHLITATGQRVTLRCSPRSGDLSVYWYQQSLDQGLQFLIQYYNGEERAKGNILERFSAQQFPDLHSELNLSSLELGDSALYFCASSVAYRGQSDNEQFFGPGTRLTVL.

The V call is TRBV9, the J call TRBJ2-5; possibly TRBD1 for D (5 bases). There are 14 residues in the CDR3. V lost 0 bases, J lost 4 bases, and 10 bases lay in between. Germline V gene data show CDR1 as SGDLS and CDR2 as YYNGEE. The CDR3 loop reads CASSVGGVVETQYF. CDR3 DNA sequence: TGTGCCAGCAGCGTAGGGGGCGTCGTAGAGACCCAGTACTTC. Drawing the rest from reference TRBV9 and TRBJ2-5, the complete variable domain is DSGVTQTPKHLITATGQRVTLRCSPRSGDLSVYWYQQSLDQGLQFLIQYYNGEERAKGNILERFSAQQFPDLHSELNLSSLELGDSALYFCASSVGGVVETQYFGPGTRLLVL.